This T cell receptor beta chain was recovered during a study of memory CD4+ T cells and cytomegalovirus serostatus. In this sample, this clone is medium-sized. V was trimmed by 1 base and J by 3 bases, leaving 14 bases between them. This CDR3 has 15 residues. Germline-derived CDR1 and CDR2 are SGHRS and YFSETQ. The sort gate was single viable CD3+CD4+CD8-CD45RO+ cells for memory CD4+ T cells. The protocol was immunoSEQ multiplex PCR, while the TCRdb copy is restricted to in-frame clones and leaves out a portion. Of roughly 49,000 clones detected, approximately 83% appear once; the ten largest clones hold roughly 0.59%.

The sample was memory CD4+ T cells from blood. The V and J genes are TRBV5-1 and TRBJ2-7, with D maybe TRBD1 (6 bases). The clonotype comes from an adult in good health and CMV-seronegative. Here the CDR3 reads CASSLKDSQIYEQYF. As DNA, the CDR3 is TGCGCCAGCAGCTTGAAGGACAGCCAGATCTACGAGCAGTACTTC.